A single T cell receptor beta chain is shown here with its context. This entry comes from a study of tumor-infiltrating lymphocytes in primary liver carcinoma. Both RNA and DNA were isolated together from roughly 20-30 mg of bulk tissue that had not been sorted. Production of TCR beta cDNA used around 0.45 ug total RNA together with a constant-region primer. TCR beta libraries came from three nested multiplex PCR rounds using slightly modified ARM-PCR. Amplification in the first two PCR rounds was performed using TRBV1-TRBV30 forward primers and a C-beta reverse primer for around 10 cycles each. MiXCR, applied by TCRdb to the multiplex PCR reads, yields one record per CDR3 protein. This table holds about 120,000 distinct CDR3 sequences, under 70% found once. J lost 5 bases, V lost 7 bases, and 20 bases had no gene match. Germline CDR1 SQVTM, CDR2 ANQGSEA. There are 18 residues in the CDR3.

The chain links TRBV29-1 to TRBJ2-1, with 10 nucleotides matching TRBD2. The material sequenced was tumor-adjacent normal liver tissue. This TCR derives from a woman in her sixties or seventies with primary liver carcinoma and hepatitis B virus infection. The CDR3 protein is CSAYGSAGGPSKDNEQFF. CDR3 sequence (DNA): TGCAGCGCATATGGATCAGCGGGAGGGCCCTCCAAGGACAATGAGCAGTTCTTC.